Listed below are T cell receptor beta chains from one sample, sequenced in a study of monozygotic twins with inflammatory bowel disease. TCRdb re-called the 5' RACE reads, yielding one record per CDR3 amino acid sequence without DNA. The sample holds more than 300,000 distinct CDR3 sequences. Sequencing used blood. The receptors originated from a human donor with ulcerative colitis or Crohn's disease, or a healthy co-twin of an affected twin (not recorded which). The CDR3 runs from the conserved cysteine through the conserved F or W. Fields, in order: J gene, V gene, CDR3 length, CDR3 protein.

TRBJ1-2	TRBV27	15	CASSLHGQENYGYTF
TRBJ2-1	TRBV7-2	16	CASSPRGGGQYNEQFF
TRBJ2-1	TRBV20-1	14	CSARKLAEYNEQFF
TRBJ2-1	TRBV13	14	CASSSRQDHNEQFF
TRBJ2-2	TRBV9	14	CASSSQVYTGELFF
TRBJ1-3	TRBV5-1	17	CASSSTGGTSSGNTIYF
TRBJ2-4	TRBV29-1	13	CSVDGGGKNIQYF
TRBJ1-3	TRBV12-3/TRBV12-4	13	CASSLTAGNTIYF
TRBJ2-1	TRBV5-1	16	CASSPFGGVSYNEQFF
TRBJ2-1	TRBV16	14	CASSQGTGSNEQFF
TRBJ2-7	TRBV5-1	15	CASSVHSSGGYEQYF
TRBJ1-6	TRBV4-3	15	CASSPTGGGSSPLHF
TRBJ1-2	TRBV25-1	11	CVTGSFYGYTF
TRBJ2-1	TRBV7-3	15	CASSTRAPLAAEQFF
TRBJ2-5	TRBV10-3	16	CAISESGPQMRETQYF
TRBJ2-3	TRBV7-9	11	CASSFEDTQYF
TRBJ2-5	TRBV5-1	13	CATAGGEQETQYF
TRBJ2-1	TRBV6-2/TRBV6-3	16	CASSQRGSGGRNEQFF